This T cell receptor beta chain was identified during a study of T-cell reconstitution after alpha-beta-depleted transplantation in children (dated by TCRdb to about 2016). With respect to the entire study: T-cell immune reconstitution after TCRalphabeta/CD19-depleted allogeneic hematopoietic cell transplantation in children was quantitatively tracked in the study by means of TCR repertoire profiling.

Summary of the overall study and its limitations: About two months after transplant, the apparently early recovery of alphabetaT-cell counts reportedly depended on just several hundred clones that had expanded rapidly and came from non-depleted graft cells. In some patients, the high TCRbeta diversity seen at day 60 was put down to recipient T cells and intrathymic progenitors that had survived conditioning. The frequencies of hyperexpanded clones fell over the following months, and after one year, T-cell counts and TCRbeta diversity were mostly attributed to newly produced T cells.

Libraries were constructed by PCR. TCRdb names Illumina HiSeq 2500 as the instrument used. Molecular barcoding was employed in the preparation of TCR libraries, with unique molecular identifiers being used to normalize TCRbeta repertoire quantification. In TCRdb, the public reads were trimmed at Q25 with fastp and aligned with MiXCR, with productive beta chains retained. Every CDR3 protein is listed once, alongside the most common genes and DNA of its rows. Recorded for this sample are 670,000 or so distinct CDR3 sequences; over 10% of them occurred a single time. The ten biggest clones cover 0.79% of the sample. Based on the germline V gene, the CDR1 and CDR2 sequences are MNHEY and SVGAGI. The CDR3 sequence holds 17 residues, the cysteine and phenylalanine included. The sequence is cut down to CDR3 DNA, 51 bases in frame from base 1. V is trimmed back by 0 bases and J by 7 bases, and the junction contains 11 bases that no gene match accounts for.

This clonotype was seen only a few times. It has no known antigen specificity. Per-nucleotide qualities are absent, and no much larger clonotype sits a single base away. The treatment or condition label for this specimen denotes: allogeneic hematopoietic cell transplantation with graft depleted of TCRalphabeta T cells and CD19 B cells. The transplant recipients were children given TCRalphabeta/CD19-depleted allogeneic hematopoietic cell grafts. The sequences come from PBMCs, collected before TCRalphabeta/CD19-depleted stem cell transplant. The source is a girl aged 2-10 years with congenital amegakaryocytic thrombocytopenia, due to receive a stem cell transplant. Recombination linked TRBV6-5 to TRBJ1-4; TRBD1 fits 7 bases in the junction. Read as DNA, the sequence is TGTGCCAGCAGTTACTCGAGGGTACAGGGGCGCGTTGAAAAACTGTTTTTT. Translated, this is CASSYSRVQGRVEKLFF.